This T cell receptor beta chain is drawn from a study of immune evolution from preneoplasia to lung adenocarcinoma. The CDR3 totals 13 residues. Germline values: CDR1 GTSNPN, CDR2 SVGIG (reference sequence). V shed 2 bases and J 5 bases; nucleotides not matched to a gene: 5. TCRdb's copy holds only in-frame clones and misses some; the assay was immunoSEQ multiplex PCR. The sample has some 3,300 clones; around four fifths are singletons. The TCR sequence derives from a person in their sixties or seventies with lung adenocarcinoma. The rearrangement uses TRBV30 and TRBJ1-1; 7 nucleotides agree with TRBD1. Sequenced: FFPE adjacent normal lung tissue. The CDR3 protein is CAWSHRGYTEAFF. The CDR3 DNA reads as TGTGCCTGGAGTCACAGGGGATATACTGAAGCTTTCTTT.